A single sample is the source of the 21 T cell receptor beta chains below, sequenced in a study of T cell repertoires in cytomegalovirus infection. TCRdb re-called the reads with MiXCR, one entry per CDR3 protein. The sample lists roughly 200,000 distinct CDR3 sequences, roughly 9% occurring once. Sequences were obtained from PBMCs. These TCRs come from a human donor in good health (CMV status not recorded). Some clones in this sample may be carry-over from other donors' samples.

This clonotype was counted at least ten times. The J gene is TRBJ1-3, the V gene TRBV7-2; the D gene is possibly TRBD1 (6 bases). The V end was cut by 5 bases, the J end by 0 bases, with 11 bases between. Germline assignment: CDR1 SGHTA and CDR2 FQGNSA. CDR3 size: 15 residues. Here the CDR3 DNA reads TGTGCCAGCAGCCTGGGACATTTCTCTGGAAACACCATATATTTT. It codes for CASSLGHFSGNTIYF.

This clonotype was observed many times. CDR3 amino acids: CASGRLPEATNTGELFF. Written as DNA, the CDR3 is TGCGCCAGCGGGCGACTTCCGGAGGCTACGAACACCGGGGAGCTGTTTTTT. The rearrangement links TRBV4-3 to TRBJ2-2, with D possibly matching TRBD2 (5 bases). The germline V gene encodes CDR1 LGHNA and CDR2 YSLEER. V dropped 8 bases and J dropped 0 bases, with 19 bases sitting between them. This CDR3 spans 17 amino acids.

V and J are TRBV11-2 and TRBJ2-1; D might be TRBD1 (6 bases). Germline lookup yields CDR1 SGHAT and CDR2 FQNNGV. Trimming took 0 bases from V and 7 from J, leaving 10 bases between them. The CDR3 has 14 amino acids. The CDR3 sequence: CASSLDWTANEQFF. The CDR3 nucleotides read TGTGCCAGCAGCTTAGATTGGACAGCAAATGAGCAGTTCTTC.

The chain joins TRBV18 to TRBJ2-3; TRBD2 agrees at 7 bases. Germline V CDR1 and CDR2: KGHSH, LQKENI. The CDR3 is made up of 17 amino acids. J lost 3 bases, V lost 5 bases, and 14 bases had no gene match. CDR3 in amino acids: CASSIRGSSGSTDTQYF. DNA for the CDR3: TGTGCCAGCTCAATACGGGGGTCTAGCGGAAGTACAGATACGCAGTATTTT. The full variable domain, rest sourced from reference TRBV18 and TRBJ2-3, is NAGVMQNPRHLVRRRGQEARLRCSPMKGHSHVYWYRQLPEEGLKFMVYLQKENIIDESGMPKERFSAEFPKEGPSILRIQQVVRGDSAAYFCASSIRGSSGSTDTQYFGPGTRLTVL.

This clonotype occurred many times. The V call is TRBV18, the J call TRBJ1-4; TRBD1 might be the D (5 bases). CDR3 length equals 13 residues. With 2 bases removed from V and 13 bases from J, the gap between germline ends came to 14 bases. CDR1 KGHSH and CDR2 LQKENI come from the germline V gene. CDR3 DNA: TGTGCCAGCTCACCATCGGACACCCGACTACTGTTTTTT. Its protein is CASSPSDTRLLFF.

This clonotype has ten or more counts. The chain uses TRBV7-8 and TRBJ1-1; 7 bases match TRBD1. The CDR3 extends over 16 amino acids. The V gene's germline CDR1 is SGHVS and CDR2 FQNEAQ. The V gene end was trimmed by 5 bases and the J gene end by 4 bases; junction bases not matched to a gene: 13. The CDR3 reads CASSKIGGGMSTEAFF. The CDR3 nucleotides are TGTGCCAGCAGCAAGATCGGAGGGGGCATGAGCACTGAAGCTTTCTTT.

The chain recombines TRBV12-3 or TRBV12-4 with TRBJ2-5; 8 positions agree with TRBD1. This CDR3 contains 13 residues. Trimming removed 6 bases from V and 3 bases from J; junction bases left unmatched: 3. The CDR3 loop reads CASRDRVEETQYF. The CDR3 bases are TGTGCCAGCAGGGACAGGGTTGAAGAGACCCAGTACTTC.

The chain has TRBV2 and TRBJ1-4; D uncertain. This CDR3 has 15 amino acids. Trimming removed 4 bases from V and 6 bases from J, with 15 bases in between. Germline V gene data show CDR1 as SNHLY and CDR2 as FYNNEI. In DNA, the CDR3 is TGTGCCAGCAGTGCCGAGGGATTTAAGCATGAAAAACTGTTTTTT. Protein sequence: CASSAEGFKHEKLFF.

This clonotype was counted ten times or more. This chain connects TRBV7-2 to TRBJ1-5; D remains ambiguous. V was shortened by 5 bases and J by 0 bases, with 5 bases between the two germline ends. The CDR3 covers 13 residues. The germline V gene encodes CDR1 SGHTA and CDR2 FQGNSA. The CDR3 sequence: CASSRASNQPQHF. The DNA of the CDR3 is TGTGCCAGCAGCAGGGCTAGCAATCAGCCCCAGCATTTT. Full variable domain (outside the CDR3, taken from reference TRBV7-2 and TRBJ1-5): GAGVSQSPSNKVTEKGKDVELRCDPISGHTALYWYRQSLGQGLEFLIYFQGNSAPDKSGLPSDRFSAERTGGSVSTLTIQRTQQEDSAVYLCASSRASNQPQHFGDGTRLSIL.

This clonotype has at least ten counts. This chain's CDR3 is CASSHKQGGVEGYTF. As DNA, the CDR3 is TGTGCCAGCAGCCATAAACAGGGGGGGGTTGAAGGCTACACCTTC. V usage is TRBV7-2 and J usage is TRBJ1-2, with 8 bases fitting TRBD1. The trim removed 5 bases at V and 8 bases at J, leaving 13 bases unmatched. This CDR3 comprises 15 residues. In germline, CDR1 is SGHTA, CDR2 FQGNSA. Looking up the rest from reference TRBV7-2 and TRBJ1-2 gives the full variable domain: GAGVSQSPSNKVTEKGKDVELRCDPISGHTALYWYRQSLGQGLEFLIYFQGNSAPDKSGLPSDRFSAERTGGSVSTLTIQRTQQEDSAVYLCASSHKQGGVEGYTFGSGTRLTVV.

This clonotype has just a few counts. The chain joins TRBV14 to TRBJ1-1; a possible D gene is TRBD1 (6 bases). V gave up 0 bases and J gave up 5 bases, with 13 bases separating them. This CDR3 is built from 15 residues. Germline CDR1 and CDR2: SGHDN and FVKESK. As DNA, the CDR3 is TGTGCCAGCAGCCAAGATTTAGGGGGTTATACTGAAGCTTTCTTT. Encoded protein: CASSQDLGGYTEAFF.

This clonotype was seen ten or more times. The V and J genes are TRBV7-2 and TRBJ2-1; 16 bases match TRBD2. The CDR3 has 18 amino acids. V trimming: 5 bases; J trimming: 7 bases; junction bases outside the gene matches: 11. Germline V gene data show CDR1 as SGHTA and CDR2 as FQGNSA. The DNA for the CDR3 is TGTGCCAGCAGCCGATCCGGGACTAGCGGGGGGGCAACGAATGAGCAGTTCTTC. Amino acid sequence: CASSRSGTSGGATNEQFF.

The rearrangement uses TRBV2 and TRBJ2-7; perhaps TRBD2 as D (5 bases). The germline V gene encodes CDR1 SNHLY and CDR2 FYNNEI. Trimming removed 6 bases from V and 6 bases from J, with 18 bases in between. CDR3 size: 14 residues. The CDR3 sequence is CASRTVSGVGEQYF. DNA of the CDR3: TGTGCCAGCAGGACGGTATCCGGGGTCGGCGAGCAGTACTTC.

This clonotype was observed many times. V gene TRBV12-2 combines with J gene TRBJ2-7; the D segment call TRBD2 is taken from the table without a DNA check. TRBV12-2 is tagged as a pseudogene. This CDR3 contains 15 residues. CDR3 amino acids: CASRPTGSPKYEQYF. The DNA for the CDR3 is TGTGCAAGTCGCCCTACCGGGAGTCCTAAATACGAGCAGTACTTC.

The chain combines TRBV7-6 with TRBJ2-5; D ambiguous. V was cut by 6 bases and J by 5 bases, with 16 bases left in between. The germline V gene has CDR1 SGHVS and CDR2 FNYEAQ. The CDR3 has 14 amino acids. CDR3 sequence: CASSFPQLGETQYF. The CDR3 coding sequence is TGTGCCAGCAGTTTCCCCCAGCTCGGGGAGACCCAGTACTTC.

This clonotype was counted many times. The CDR3 nucleotides are TGTGCCAGCAGTATACCGACTAGCGGGAGGGGCTCCTACAATGAGCAGTTCTTC. Protein product: CASSIPTSGRGSYNEQFF. This chain connects TRBV28 to TRBJ2-1; 14 bases agree with TRBD2. CDR1 is MDHEN and CDR2 is SYDVKM in the germline V gene. V was clipped by 5 bases and J by 0 bases; unmatched bases: 6. CDR3 size: 18 residues.

This clonotype has a count of ten or more. The gene calls are TRBV5-4 and TRBJ2-7; D ambiguous. The germline V gene encodes CDR1 SGHNT and CDR2 YYREEE (reference sequence). This CDR3 has 14 amino acids. The V end lost 0 bases, the J end lost 5 bases, and 12 bases lay between the germline ends. The chain's CDR3 is CASSLVPTWNEQYF. CDR3 DNA sequence: TGTGCCAGCAGCTTGGTTCCGACCTGGAACGAGCAGTACTTC.

Comments on this clonotype: The junction does not match germline at one end; this may be a read error. The rearrangement joins TRBV5-3 to TRBJ1-2; no firm D call. TRBV5-3 is an open reading frame, and its role is uncertain. The CDR3 is made up of 12 amino acids. CDR3: CASSLSQYGYTF. In nucleotides, the CDR3 is TGTGCCAGCAGCTTGTCCCAATATGGCTACACCTTC.

The rearrangement uses TRBV6-1 and TRBJ1-2; a weak D match, TRBD1 (6 bases). Germline V gene data show CDR1 as MNHNS and CDR2 as SASEGT. The CDR3 has 13 amino acids. Trimming took off 6 bases at V and 1 base at J, with 9 bases between the two ends. CDR3 sequence (DNA): TGTGCCAGCAGAAACAGGGATAACTATGGCTACACCTTC. Translation: CASRNRDNYGYTF.

This chain uses TRBV28 with TRBJ1-5; D gene ambiguous. The CDR3 extends over 14 amino acids. Germline-derived CDR1 and CDR2 are MDHEN and SYDVKM. V was clipped by 6 bases and J by 1 base, with 10 bases between them. The CDR3 region has the DNA TGTGCCAGCAGGGCCAGAGCAAGCAATCAGCCCCAGCATTTT. Protein sequence: CASRARASNQPQHF. Looking up the rest from reference TRBV28 and TRBJ1-5 gives the full variable domain: DVKVTQSSRYLVKRTGEKVFLECVQDMDHENMFWYRQDPGLGLRLIYFSYDVKMKEKGDIPEGYSVSREKKERFSLILESASTNQTSMYLCASRARASNQPQHFGDGTRLSIL.

This clonotype showed up many times. The chain employs TRBV7-2 and TRBJ1-1; no clear D gene. This CDR3 contains 11 residues. The germline CDR1 and CDR2 sequences are SGHTA and FQGNSA. Trimming left V 4 bases short and J 8 bases short, with 8 bases between. The CDR3 sequence is CASSSHREAFF. The DNA of the CDR3 is TGTGCCAGCAGCTCTCACAGAGAAGCTTTCTTT.